Below are 24 T cell receptor beta chains sequenced from a single sample in a study of cytomegalovirus exposure and HLA in healthy donors. PCR employed 60 Vbeta and 13 Jbeta primers. Measured with immunoSEQ multiplex PCR; TCRdb has only the in-frame clones, and not every one. The profile shows tens of thousands of clones, 71% of them singletons. Sequenced input: PBMCs. Source of these receptors: a man aged 45-65 years in good health and CMV-seropositive.

The gene calls are TRBV7-2 and TRBJ1-6; maybe TRBD1 (5 bases). Deletions cut 5 bases from V and 6 bases from J, with 14 bases between. CDR3 size: 15 residues. Germline assignment: CDR1 SGHTA and CDR2 FQGNSA. For the CDR3, the DNA is TGTGCCAGCAGCACCAGGGATACGGGTAATTCACCCCTCCACTTT. Translation gives CASSTRDTGNSPLHF.

V gene TRBV30 combines with J gene TRBJ2-2, with TRBD2 as a possible D gene (5 bases). V was shortened by 0 bases and J by 4 bases, with 9 bases between the two germline ends. Germline V gene lookup returns CDR1 GTSNPN and CDR2 SVGIG (reference sequence). This CDR3 is built from 14 residues. The CDR3 spells CAWSVGGVTGELFF. CDR3 nucleotides: TGTGCCTGGAGTGTAGGAGGAGTCACCGGGGAGCTGTTTTTT. Supplemented by reference TRBV30 and TRBJ2-2, the full variable domain reads SQTIHQWPATLVQPVGSPLSLECTVEGTSNPNLYWYRQAAGRGLQLLFYSVGIGQISSEVPQNLSASRPQDRQFILSSKKLLLSDSGFYLCAWSVGGVTGELFFGEGSRLTVL.

V and J are TRBV7-9 and TRBJ2-5; 7 bases agree with TRBD2. CDR3 length: 15 residues. V was pared by 5 bases and J by 0 bases, with 6 bases of the junction left unmatched. The germline V gene has CDR1 SEHNR and CDR2 FQNEAQ (reference sequence). CDR3 nucleotides: TGTGCCAGCAGCATCAATCTAGCGGACCAAGAGACCCAGTACTTC. As protein: CASSINLADQETQYF.

The chain links TRBV30 to TRBJ1-3; perhaps TRBD1 as D (5 bases). CDR1 and CDR2 from the germline V gene are GTSNPN and SVGIG (reference sequence). CDR3 size: 15 residues. Trimming took 3 bases from V and 0 from J, leaving 12 bases between them. In nucleotides, the CDR3 is TGTGCCTGGAGAGTGGGGCCCCCCTCTGGAAACACCATATATTTT. Translation: CAWRVGPPSGNTIYF.

V and J are TRBV5-6 and TRBJ2-7; TRBD2 agrees at 12 bases. CDR3 length: 14 residues. In germline, CDR1 is SGHDT, CDR2 YYEEEE. With V trimmed by 4 bases and J by 6 bases, 5 bases remained unmatched. CDR3 sequence reads: CASSPLAGGAEQYF. The CDR3, as DNA: TGTGCCAGCAGCCCCCTAGCGGGAGGGGCCGAGCAGTACTTC.

The rearrangement joins TRBV5-4 to TRBJ1-5, with 8 bases identical to TRBD1. The junction had 4 bases not matched to a gene; V was cut back by 4 bases and J by 4 bases. Germline assignment: CDR1 SGHNT and CDR2 YYREEE (reference sequence). The CDR3 has 14 residues. In DNA, the CDR3 is TGTGCCAGCAGCCGTCAGGGGGCTAATCAGCCCCAGCATTTT. Protein sequence: CASSRQGANQPQHF.

This clone was observed a few times. CDR3 protein: CASSSPNPGQGIRPYEQYF. For the CDR3, the DNA is TGTGCCAGCAGCTCGCCTAATCCGGGACAGGGGATACGACCCTACGAGCAGTACTTC. The V gene is TRBV5-6, the J gene TRBJ2-7, with 10 bases aligning to TRBD1. Germline loops: CDR1 SGHDT, CDR2 YYEEEE. This CDR3 comprises 19 residues. Trimming at V came to 3 bases and at J to 2 bases, leaving 17 bases not matched to a gene.

The chain uses TRBV27 and TRBJ2-2; D is unresolved. The CDR3 extends over 14 amino acids. Germline V CDR1 and CDR2: MNHEY, SMNVEV (reference sequence). Trimming stripped 6 bases from V and 7 bases from J, with 15 bases between. The CDR3 DNA follows: TGTGCCAGCAGCCCCCCCCCGCTAAGCGGGGAGCTGTTTTTT. Its protein product is CASSPPPLSGELFF.

This clone was seen once. One end of the junction is discordant with germline, which a read error may explain. This chain links TRBV4-3 with TRBJ2-3; the match to TRBD2 covers 7 bases. CDR3 length: 16 residues. Looked up from germline, CDR1 is LGHNA and CDR2 is YSLEER. CDR3 coding DNA: TGCGCCAGTAGCCAACGCGGCGGGGGTCAAAGGGATACGCAGTATTTT. Translated, it gives CASSQRGGGQRDTQYF.

CDR3 sequence (DNA): TGTGCCAGCAGCCGGACTAGCGGGAGCTCCTACGAGCAGTACTTC. Translated: CASSRTSGSSYEQYF. V and J are TRBV7-9 and TRBJ2-7, with 13 bases aligning to TRBD2. Germline V gives CDR1 SEHNR, CDR2 FQNEAQ (reference sequence). The V gene end was trimmed by 5 bases and the J gene end by 0 bases; junction bases not matched to a gene: 1. The CDR3 spans 15 residues.

The chain carries TRBV27 and TRBJ2-7; a possible D gene is TRBD1 (5 bases). The V gene's germline CDR1 is MNHEY and CDR2 SMNVEV (reference sequence). The CDR3 length is 14 residues. Trimming cost V 6 bases and J 6 bases, with 18 bases left between them. This CDR3 is CASSSGWGASEQYF. The CDR3, as DNA: TGTGCCAGCAGCTCAGGATGGGGCGCGTCCGAGCAGTACTTC.

The gene calls are TRBV27 and TRBJ2-3; 12 bases agree with TRBD2. The CDR3 totals 15 residues. V trimming: 4 bases; J trimming: 3 bases; junction bases outside the gene matches: 2. Per the germline V gene, CDR1 is MNHEY and CDR2 is SMNVEV (reference sequence). CDR3 DNA sequence: TGTGCCAGCAGTTGGACTAGCGGGAAGACAGATACGCAGTATTTT. Translating gives CASSWTSGKTDTQYF.

V usage is TRBV29-1 and J usage is TRBJ2-7; 9 bases fit TRBD1. Germline V CDR1 and CDR2: SQVTM, ANQGSEA. V trimming: 0 bases; J trimming: 3 bases; junction bases outside the gene matches: 9. This CDR3 has 16 residues. The CDR3 sequence is CSVEDSFGTGRYEQYF. The CDR3 nucleotides are TGCAGCGTTGAAGATTCTTTCGGGACAGGGCGCTACGAGCAGTACTTC.

V usage is TRBV7-9 and J usage is TRBJ2-7, with 9 bases that match TRBD1. After removal of 0 bases from V and 3 bases from J, the junction contained 3 bases not matched to a gene. Germline-derived CDR1 and CDR2 are SEHNR and FQNEAQ (reference sequence). This CDR3 is 15 amino acids long. The CDR3 spells CASSLAGTGIYEQYF. CDR3 nucleotide sequence: TGTGCCAGCAGCTTAGCCGGGACAGGGATCTACGAGCAGTACTTC.

This clone was counted a few times. This chain uses TRBV6-6 with TRBJ2-2; a weak D match, TRBD2 (5 bases). This CDR3 spans 15 amino acids. Per the germline V gene, CDR1 is MNHNY and CDR2 is SVGAGI (reference sequence). Trimming removed 0 bases from V and 1 base from J, with 6 bases in between. CDR3 DNA sequence: TGTGCCAGCAGTTACTCGGGGAGGAACACCGGGGAGCTGTTTTTT. It specifies CASSYSGRNTGELFF.

The chain has TRBV6-5 and TRBJ2-1; 7 bases are a match to TRBD1. Germline loops: CDR1 MNHEY, CDR2 SVGAGI. V lost 4 bases to trimming and J lost 12 bases; unmatched junction nucleotides: 12. CDR3 length: 14 amino acids. CDR3 bases: TGTGCCAGCAGTTTCCCCGGTCACTCAGGGGGGCAGTTCTTC. It translates to CASSFPGHSGGQFF.

This clone was counted only a few times. The CDR3 ends on some other residue instead of the conserved phenylalanine or tryptophan, so this is likely a read error. The chain joins TRBV5-1 to TRBJ1-1; perhaps TRBD1 as D (6 bases). CDR1 is SGHRS and CDR2 is YFSETQ in the germline V gene. There are 14 residues in the CDR3. The V and J ends lost 5 bases and 3 bases respectively, with 14 bases between them. The CDR3 region has the DNA TGCGCCAGCAGACCCTCCAGGGGTTACACTGAAGCTTTCGTT. Translating gives CASRPSRGYTEAFV.

The CDR3 DNA is TGTGCCAGCAGCAGGGACAGGGAGGTTGTAGGGACCCAGTACTTC. Protein sequence: CASSRDREVVGTQYF. The genes are TRBV21-1 and TRBJ2-5; the listed D gene, TRBD1, was not tested against the DNA. TRBV21-1 is annotated as a pseudogene. The CDR3 totals 15 residues.

CDR3 DNA: TGTGCCAGCAGCTTCAGGGGGGCTAATGAAAAACTGTTTTTT. This encodes CASSFRGANEKLFF. The chain couples TRBV7-6 to TRBJ1-4; 7 nucleotides match TRBD1. The CDR3 runs to 14 residues. V was clipped by 3 bases and J by 3 bases; unmatched bases: 1. CDR1 is SGHVS and CDR2 is FNYEAQ in the germline V gene.

The V and J genes are TRBV6-5 and TRBJ1-3, with D perhaps matching TRBD1 (5 bases). V dropped 4 bases and J dropped 2 bases, with 12 bases sitting between them. Germline V CDR1 and CDR2: MNHEY, SVGAGI. The CDR3 spans 15 residues. In DNA form, the CDR3 reads TGTGCCAGCAGTTCGGAGGGGTCTCCTGGAAACACCATATATTTT. This encodes CASSSEGSPGNTIYF.

A note on this clone: A read error may produce the germline difference seen at one junction end. The same CDR3 can be traced to other DNA sequences in this sample. The CDR3 region has the DNA TGTGCTAGCAGCTTAGGGCGCAGGGGGCTTGGCTACACCTTC. Protein sequence: CASSLGRRGLGYTF. This rearrangement joins TRBV7-9 to TRBJ1-2, with 8 nucleotides matching TRBD1. Per germline, CDR1 SEHNR and CDR2 FQNEAQ (reference sequence). The CDR3 is 14 amino acids. Based on the CDR3 plus reference TRBV7-9 and TRBJ1-2, the full variable domain is DTGVSQNPRHKITKRGQNVTFRCDPISEHNRLYWYRQTLGQGPEFLTYFQNEAQLEKSRLLSDRFSAERPKGSFSTLEIQRTEQGDSAMYLCASSLGRRGLGYTFGSGTRLTVV.

CDR3 region: CASSYRTSIYEQYF. The DNA for the CDR3 is TGTGCCAGCAGTTACCGAACTAGCATCTACGAGCAGTACTTC. V usage is TRBV6-5 and J usage is TRBJ2-7, with D possibly being TRBD2 (6 bases). Trimming cost V 2 bases and J 3 bases, with 11 bases left between them. Germline lookup yields CDR1 MNHEY and CDR2 SVGAGI. The CDR3 has 14 amino acids.

The chain uses TRBV5-1 and TRBJ2-5; no definite D call. Germline V gene sequence: CDR1 SGHRS, CDR2 YFSETQ. V was clipped by 4 bases and J by 5 bases, with 12 bases between them. The length of the CDR3 is 13 residues. Here the CDR3 reads CASSTPRWETQYF. In nucleotides, the CDR3 is TGCGCCAGCAGCACACCTAGGTGGGAGACCCAGTACTTC.

The chain joins TRBV7-8 to TRBJ1-5; the match to TRBD1 covers 11 bases. J was trimmed by 7 bases and V by 6 bases; bases with no gene match: 8. This CDR3 is built from 15 residues. Germline loops: CDR1 SGHVS, CDR2 FQNEAQ. Written as DNA, the CDR3 is TGTGCCAGCAGTCCAGGACAGGGGGCGGAACAGCCCCAGCATTTT. Translation: CASSPGQGAEQPQHF.